The text below deals with one T cell receptor (beta chain). The antigen remains unidentified. This entry is derived from a study of Ad26.COV2.S vaccination and SARS-CoV-2 variants. Across the whole study: Donor got 5x10^10 or 1x10^11 viral particles of Ad26.COV2.S. Whole-study findings and limits: A substantial breadth of spike-specific CD8+ and CD4+ T cell responses after vaccination has been reported.

Treatment here: some 20 received Ad26.COV2.S at low or high dose, single or two shots; about five received placebo; per-sample allocation not given. The study sampled participants on day 63 after the first vaccine or placebo injection. The vaccine antigen was prefusion-stabilized Wuhan SARS-CoV-2 spike. Germline V gives CDR1 MGHRA, CDR2 YSYEKL. The CDR3 extends over 17 amino acids. Trimming took 4 bases from V and 3 from J, leaving 20 bases between them. Repertoires were generated with immunoSEQ multiplex PCR, while TCRdb's copy carries only in-frame clones and drops some. The sample lists more than 350,000 clones; about nine tenths were seen once.

The input for sequencing was peripheral blood, taken in a trial of Ad26.COV2.S vaccine versus placebo. The origin of this receptor is a person between 18 and 60 years old who received the Ad26.COV2.S COVID-19 vaccine or a placebo. The chain recombines TRBV4-1 with TRBJ2-3; unclear D gene. The CDR3 nucleotides read TGCGCCAGCAGCCTTGTCAACTCGGGCTCGATAACAGATACGCAGTATTTT. Translating it yields CASSLVNSGSITDTQYF.